The sequence of this T cell receptor (beta chain) was determined in a study of T-cell reconstitution after alpha-beta-depleted transplantation in children. V was shortened by 5 bases and J by 2 bases, with 13 bases between the two germline ends. The CDR3 covers 15 residues. Unique molecular identifiers were incorporated when the TCRbeta library was constructed. In TCRdb, the PCR reads were re-called with MiXCR into one record per CDR3 protein. The sample includes about 980,000 distinct CDR3 sequences, less than 30% seen only once; the top ten take 28%. There are a few counts of this clonotype. The sequencing used PBMCs, mostly from graft donor cells, collected 360 days after TCRalphabeta/CD19-depleted stem cell transplant. This TCR was recovered from a boy under two years old who had a stem cell transplant for SCID, so the T cells may come from the graft donor. The chain joins TRBV12-3 or TRBV12-4 to TRBJ1-3; tentative D call: TRBD1 (6 bases). As DNA, the CDR3 is TGTGCCAGCAGTCTTACAGGGCTGGCTGGAAACACCATATATTTT. It codes for CASSLTGLAGNTIYF.